This T cell receptor (beta chain) is drawn from a study of T cells after yellow fever vaccination. At the level of the study: SMART-Seq v4 Ultra Low Input prepared libraries from low-cell fractions.

A universal primer site and UMIs were added as TCR cDNA was made by 5'RACE template switching. TCRdb used MiXCR to reprocess the 5' RACE reads, holding one entry per CDR3 protein. The repertoire has some 340,000 distinct CDR3 sequences, 4.1% of them found once; the top ten carry just under 25%. General study findings and limits: Among primary-vaccination clones, most reappeared after the booster, at around 97% for CD4 and more than 85% for CD8. The appearance of a small share of clonotypes in both CD4 and CD8 compartments was observed.

With V trimmed by 6 bases and J by 8 bases, 9 bases remained unmatched. The CDR3 has 13 residues. As concerns this clonotype: Its antigen is not known.

Sequenced material: PBMCs, taken 5 days after the yellow fever booster vaccination. The chain combines TRBV12-3 or TRBV12-4 with TRBJ1-1; 7 bases agree with TRBD1. The TCR comes from a man aged 18 to 30 who received the YFV17D yellow fever vaccine. CDR3 sequence: CASSQGVDREAFF. Here the CDR3 DNA reads TGTGCCAGCAGCCAGGGGGTTGACAGAGAAGCTTTCTTT.